The 22 T cell receptor beta chains below all came from one sample that was sequenced in a study of blood T cell repertoires in COVID-19. The protocol was immunoSEQ multiplex PCR, while the TCRdb copy is restricted to in-frame clones and leaves out a portion. The data show about 190,000 clones, 80% to 90% seen once. Source material: peripheral blood. Receptor source: a man aged 30-40 years with acute or convalescent COVID-19.

This chain links TRBV11-3 with TRBJ2-1; possibly TRBD1 for D (5 bases). V was pared by 1 base and J by 0 bases, with 13 bases between. The CDR3 runs 17 residues. Germline V gene sequence: CDR1 SGHNT, CDR2 YENEEA. CDR3 coding DNA: TGTGCCAGCAGCTTAGGAGACAGAGTAAGCTCCTACAATGAGCAGTTCTTC. This translates into CASSLGDRVSSYNEQFF.

The chain carries TRBV11-2 and TRBJ2-7; 8 bases align to TRBD1. V shed 0 bases and J 4 bases; nucleotides not matched to a gene: 5. The CDR3 has 15 residues. Germline assignment: CDR1 SGHAT and CDR2 FQNNGV. The CDR3 DNA reads as TGTGCCAGCAGCTTAGACAGGGGGCGCATTTACGAGCAGTACTTC. Its translation is CASSLDRGRIYEQYF.

This chain joins TRBV4-2 and TRBJ1-6; the D gene is possibly TRBD1 (5 bases). This CDR3 contains 14 residues. With 1 base removed from V and 6 bases from J, the gap between germline ends came to 7 bases. CDR1 is LGHNA, CDR2 YNFKEQ, per germline. The CDR3 bases are TGTGCCAGCAGCCAAGGACAGACTAATTCACCCCTCCACTTT. Translation: CASSQGQTNSPLHF.

The V and J genes are TRBV30 and TRBJ2-1; TRBD2 is a possible D gene (5 bases). The CDR3 has 14 residues. Germline V gene sequence: CDR1 GTSNPN, CDR2 SVGIG (reference sequence). With 4 bases removed from V and 1 base from J, the gap between germline ends came to 11 bases. CDR3 sequence reads: CAWTPGMSYNEQFF. CDR3 nucleotides: TGTGCCTGGACCCCGGGGATGTCCTACAATGAGCAGTTCTTC.

CDR3 region: CASRTGGLSNQPQHF. CDR3 sequence (DNA): TGTGCCAGCAGGACGGGGGGATTAAGCAATCAGCCCCAGCATTTT. The V call is TRBV7-2, the J call TRBJ1-5; D possibly corresponds to TRBD1 (5 bases). Looked up from germline, CDR1 is SGHTA and CDR2 is FQGNSA. V lost 6 bases to trimming and J lost 1 base, with 13 bases between them. This CDR3 spans 15 amino acids.

On this clone itself: Other DNA sequences in the sample encode the same CDR3. The chain couples TRBV6-5 to TRBJ1-1; unclear D gene. Germline V gene data show CDR1 as MNHEY and CDR2 as SVGAGI. Trimming took off 0 bases at V and 5 bases at J, with 10 bases between the two ends. This CDR3 region has 14 residues. CDR3 sequence (DNA): TGTGCCAGCAGTTACTCGTCGGGAGGAACTGAAGCTTTCTTT. It encodes CASSYSSGGTEAFF.

The chain carries TRBV4-1 and TRBJ2-6; tentatively, D is TRBD2 (6 bases). Germline CDR1 is MGHRA and CDR2 is YSYEKL. V was shortened by 3 bases and J by 0 bases, with 12 bases between the two germline ends. CDR3 length equals 17 residues. Written as DNA, the CDR3 is TGCGCCAGCAGCCAGGGCGGGGCATACTCTGGGGCCAACGTCCTGACTTTC. Residues: CASSQGGAYSGANVLTF.

The rearrangement links TRBV19 to TRBJ2-5; D is perhaps TRBD1 (5 bases). Trimming removed 4 bases from V and 2 bases from J, with 5 bases in between. Germline V gene data show CDR1 as LNHDA and CDR2 as SQIVND (reference sequence). This CDR3 spans 12 amino acids. In nucleotides, the CDR3 is TGTGCCAGTAGTAACAGGCAAGAGACCCAGTACTTC. It is translated as CASSNRQETQYF.

The chain is built from TRBV27 and TRBJ2-1; 7 nucleotides agree with TRBD2. J lost 9 bases, V lost 6 bases, and 8 bases had no gene match. Germline V lookup: CDR1 MNHEY, CDR2 SMNVEV (reference sequence). This CDR3 spans 13 amino acids. DNA for the CDR3: TGTGCCAGCAGGGCCTTCGGCGGGAGTGAGCAGTTCTTC. This gives the protein CASRAFGGSEQFF.

CDR3 region: CASSDFLKRTGGGYTF. CDR3 DNA: TGCGCCAGCAGCGACTTCTTAAAAAGGACAGGGGGTGGCTACACCTTC. This chain links TRBV10-2 with TRBJ1-2, with 10 bases that match TRBD1. With V trimmed by 6 bases and J by 7 bases, 14 bases remained unmatched. Germline loops: CDR1 WSHSY, CDR2 SAAADI. The CDR3 runs to 16 residues.

The genes are TRBV6-1 and TRBJ2-7; 14 bases match TRBD2. Unmatched junction bases numbered 9, after V lost 4 bases and J lost 4 bases. This CDR3 has 17 residues. Germline values: CDR1 MNHNS, CDR2 SASEGT. CDR3 DNA: TGTGCCAGCAGTGCAACCAGACTAGCGGGGGGGCGGTACGAGCAGTACTTC. It encodes CASSATRLAGGRYEQYF.

The CDR3 DNA is TGCGCCAGCAGACAAGGGACAGGGTGGTACGATAATTCACCCCTCCACTTT. Amino acid sequence: CASRQGTGWYDNSPLHF. V and J are TRBV5-1 and TRBJ1-6; 9 nucleotides agree with TRBD1. With V trimmed by 5 bases and J by 5 bases, 11 bases remained unmatched. This CDR3 has 17 amino acids. Looked up from germline, CDR1 is SGHRS and CDR2 is YFSETQ.

The chain couples TRBV4-2 to TRBJ2-1, with TRBD2 matching over 10 bases. This CDR3 comprises 17 residues. From germline, CDR1 is LGHNA and CDR2 YNFKEQ. V lost 4 bases and J lost 10; bases outside the gene matches: 16. Here the CDR3 reads CASSRDPSGGALSEQFF. The DNA for the CDR3 is TGTGCCAGCAGCCGGGATCCGAGCGGGGGGGCACTTTCGGAGCAGTTCTTC.

The chain couples TRBV27 to TRBJ1-2; TRBD1 matches at 8 bases. CDR1 is MNHEY, CDR2 SMNVEV, per germline (reference sequence). V lost 8 bases to trimming and J lost 4 bases; unmatched junction nucleotides: 6. The CDR3 contains 13 residues. CDR3 sequence (DNA): TGTGCCAGCCAAAAAGGACAGGGCTATGGCTACACCTTC. Amino acid sequence: CASQKGQGYGYTF.

V is TRBV5-1 and J is TRBJ1-5; 8 nucleotides agree with TRBD1. CDR1 SGHRS and CDR2 YFSETQ come from the germline V gene. There are 16 residues in the CDR3. The V segment lost 0 bases and the J segment 3 bases; nucleotides outside the gene matches: 5. DNA for the CDR3: TGCGCCAGCAGCTTGGGGCAGGGGGCTTCCAATCAGCCCCAGCATTTT. Protein product: CASSLGQGASNQPQHF.

This chain joins TRBV5-1 and TRBJ2-3, with 7 bases that match TRBD2. V trimming: 2 bases; J trimming: 3 bases; junction bases outside the gene matches: 6. Looked up from germline, CDR1 is SGHRS and CDR2 is YFSETQ. The CDR3 contains 15 residues. CDR3 coding DNA: TGCGCCAGCAGCTTCCCGACGGGAGGAACAGATACGCAGTATTTT. It encodes CASSFPTGGTDTQYF.

By share of the sample, this clone is medium-sized. The chain employs TRBV12-5 and TRBJ1-2, with 8 positions matching TRBD1. The CDR3 extends over 14 amino acids. In germline, CDR1 is LGHNT, CDR2 FRNRAP. The V segment lost 4 bases and the J segment 4 bases; nucleotides outside the gene matches: 5. The CDR3 DNA reads as TGTGCTAGTGGTTCCACGACAGGGGCCTATGGCTACACCTTC. This encodes CASGSTTGAYGYTF. Combining the CDR3 with reference TRBV12-5 and TRBJ1-2 gives the whole variable domain DARVTQTPRHKVTEMGQEVTMRCQPILGHNTVFWYRQTMMQGLELLAYFRNRAPLDDSGMPKDRFSAEMPDATLATLKIQPSEPRDSAVYFCASGSTTGAYGYTFGSGTRLTVV.

The sample holds one count of this clone. The gene calls are TRBV3-1 (or the pseudogene TRBV3-2) and TRBJ1-4; 7 nucleotides agree with TRBD1. The CDR3 extends over 16 amino acids. With 8 bases clipped from V and 3 bases from J, the junction kept 12 bases outside the gene matches. Germline V gene lookup returns CDR1 LGHDT and CDR2 YNNKEL (reference sequence). The CDR3 protein is CASGDPRDSPNEKLFF. In DNA form, the CDR3 reads TGTGCCAGCGGGGATCCCCGGGACAGCCCTAATGAAAAACTGTTTTTT.

This sequence joins TRBV10-1 and TRBJ2-1; TRBD1 matches at 10 bases. Trimming took 6 bases from V and 8 from J; bases not matched to a gene: 4. The CDR3 has 13 amino acids. Germline V gives CDR1 WNHNN, CDR2 SYGVQD (reference sequence). CDR3 protein: CASSDRGPDEQFF. The CDR3 region has the DNA TGCGCCAGCAGCGACAGGGGGCCCGATGAGCAGTTCTTC.

This clone was recorded once. The V and J genes are TRBV28 and TRBJ1-3; 7 bases agree with TRBD1. J gave up 4 bases and V 7 bases, and 10 bases lay outside the gene matches. CDR1 and CDR2 from the germline V gene are MDHEN and SYDVKM. This CDR3 spans 15 amino acids. This CDR3 is CASNTGTVGGNTIYF. The CDR3 bases are TGTGCCAGCAACACCGGGACAGTGGGAGGAAACACCATATATTTT.

The CDR3 DNA is TGTGCCAGCAGCGTAGGACAGCTCAATAACTCTGGAAACACCATATATTTT. Its protein is CASSVGQLNNSGNTIYF. This chain connects TRBV11-2 to TRBJ1-3; perhaps TRBD1 as D (6 bases). The length of the CDR3 is 17 residues. V was shortened by 5 bases and J by 0 bases, with 17 bases between the two germline ends. Per germline, CDR1 SGHAT and CDR2 FQNNGV. Complete variable domain (other parts from reference TRBV11-2 and TRBJ1-3): EAGVAQSPRYKIIEKRQSVAFWCNPISGHATLYWYQQILGQGPKLLIQFQNNGVVDDSQLPKDRFSAERLKGVDSTLKIQPAKLEDSAVYLCASSVGQLNNSGNTIYFGEGSWLTVV.

The CDR3 region is CASRQGGYGYTF. Written as DNA, the CDR3 is TGTGCCAGCAGACAGGGAGGGTATGGCTACACCTTC. The rearrangement uses TRBV12-3 or TRBV12-4 and TRBJ1-2, with a tentative D call TRBD1 (6 bases). This CDR3 is built from 12 residues. V shed 6 bases and J shed 5 bases, with 10 bases lying between them.